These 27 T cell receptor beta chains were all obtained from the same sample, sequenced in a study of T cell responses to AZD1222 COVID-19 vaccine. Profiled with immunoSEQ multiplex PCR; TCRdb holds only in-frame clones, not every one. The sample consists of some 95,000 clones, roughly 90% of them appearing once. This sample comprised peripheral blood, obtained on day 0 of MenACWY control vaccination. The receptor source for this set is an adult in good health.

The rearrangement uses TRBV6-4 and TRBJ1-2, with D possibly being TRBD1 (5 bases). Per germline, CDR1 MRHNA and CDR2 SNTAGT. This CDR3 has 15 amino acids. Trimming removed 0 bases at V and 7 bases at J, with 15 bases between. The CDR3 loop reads CASSDSAGERRGYTF. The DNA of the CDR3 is TGTGCCAGCAGTGACTCCGCGGGGGAGCGACGTGGCTACACCTTC.

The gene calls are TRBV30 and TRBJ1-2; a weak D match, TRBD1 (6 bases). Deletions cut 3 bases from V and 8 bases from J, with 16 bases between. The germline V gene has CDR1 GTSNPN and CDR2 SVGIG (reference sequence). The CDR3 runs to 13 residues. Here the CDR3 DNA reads TGTGCCTGGAGCGGTGGGGCAGGGGAAGGCTACACCTTC. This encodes CAWSGGAGEGYTF.

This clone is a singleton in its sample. In DNA form, the CDR3 reads TGTGCCAGCAGCTTAAAAAGCGGGGGGAATACGCAGTATTTT. This codes for CASSLKSGGNTQYF. The chain employs TRBV7-3 and TRBJ2-3, with TRBD2 matching 9 bases. The J segment lost 7 bases and the V segment lost 1 base, leaving 3 bases of the junction unmatched. This CDR3 is 14 amino acids long. CDR1 and CDR2 (germline): SGHTA, FQGTGA.

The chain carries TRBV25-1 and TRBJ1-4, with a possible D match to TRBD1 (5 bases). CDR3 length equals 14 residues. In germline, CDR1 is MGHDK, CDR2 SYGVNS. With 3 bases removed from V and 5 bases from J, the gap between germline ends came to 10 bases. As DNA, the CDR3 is TGTGCCAGCAGTGATGGGGGTTTAAATGAAAAACTGTTTTTT. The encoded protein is CASSDGGLNEKLFF.

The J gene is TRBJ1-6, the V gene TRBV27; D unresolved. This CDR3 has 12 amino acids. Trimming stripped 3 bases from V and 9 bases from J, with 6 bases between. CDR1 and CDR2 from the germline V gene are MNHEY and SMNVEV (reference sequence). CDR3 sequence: CASSLGFSPLHF. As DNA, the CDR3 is TGTGCCAGCAGTTTGGGGTTTTCACCCCTCCACTTT.

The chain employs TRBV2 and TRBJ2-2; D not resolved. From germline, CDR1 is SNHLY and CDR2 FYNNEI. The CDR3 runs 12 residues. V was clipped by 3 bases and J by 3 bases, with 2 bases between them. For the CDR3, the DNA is TGTGCCAGCAGTGACTACACCGGGGAGCTGTTTTTT. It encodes CASSDYTGELFF. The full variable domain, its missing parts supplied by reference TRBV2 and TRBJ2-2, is EPEVTQTPSHQVTQMGQEVILRCVPISNHLYFYWYRQILGQKVEFLVSFYNNEISEKSEIFDDQFSVERPDGSNFTLKIRSTKLEDSAMYFCASSDYTGELFFGEGSRLTVL.

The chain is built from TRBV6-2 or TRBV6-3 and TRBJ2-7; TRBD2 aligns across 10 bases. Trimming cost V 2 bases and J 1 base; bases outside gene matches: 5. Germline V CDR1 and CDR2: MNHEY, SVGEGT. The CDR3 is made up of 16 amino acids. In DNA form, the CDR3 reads TGTGCCAGCAGTTACCCCAGCGGGGGGGCGTCCTACGAGCAGTACTTC. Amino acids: CASSYPSGGASYEQYF.

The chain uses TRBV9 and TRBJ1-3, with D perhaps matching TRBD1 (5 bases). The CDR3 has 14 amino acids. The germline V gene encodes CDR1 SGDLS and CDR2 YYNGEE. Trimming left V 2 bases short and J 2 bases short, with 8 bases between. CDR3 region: CASSVRQTGNTIYF. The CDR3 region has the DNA TGTGCCAGCAGCGTTCGACAGACTGGAAACACCATATATTTT.

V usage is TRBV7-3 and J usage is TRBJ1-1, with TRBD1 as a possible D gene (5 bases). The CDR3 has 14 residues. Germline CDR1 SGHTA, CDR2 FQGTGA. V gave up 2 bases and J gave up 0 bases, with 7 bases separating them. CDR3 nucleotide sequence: TGTGCCAGCAGCTTAGCAGGGTTGAACACTGAAGCTTTCTTT. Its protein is CASSLAGLNTEAFF.

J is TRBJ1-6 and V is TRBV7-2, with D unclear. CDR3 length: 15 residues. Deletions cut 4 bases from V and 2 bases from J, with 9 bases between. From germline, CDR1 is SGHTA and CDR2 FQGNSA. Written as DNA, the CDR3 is TGTGCCAGCAGCTCGGACCTCCCCTATAATTCACCCCTCCACTTT. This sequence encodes CASSSDLPYNSPLHF.

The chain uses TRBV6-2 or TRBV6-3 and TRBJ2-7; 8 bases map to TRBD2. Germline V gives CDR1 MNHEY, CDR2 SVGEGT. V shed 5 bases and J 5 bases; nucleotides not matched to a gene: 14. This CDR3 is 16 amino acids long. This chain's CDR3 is CASSPPRAGVVNEQYF. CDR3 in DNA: TGTGCCAGCAGTCCCCCTCGAGCGGGGGTTGTCAACGAGCAGTACTTC.

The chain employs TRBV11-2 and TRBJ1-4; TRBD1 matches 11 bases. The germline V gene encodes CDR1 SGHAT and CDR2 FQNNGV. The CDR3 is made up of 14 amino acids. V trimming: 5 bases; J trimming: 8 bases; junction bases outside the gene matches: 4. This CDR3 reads CASSVDRGREKLFF. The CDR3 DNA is TGTGCCAGCAGCGTGGACAGGGGGCGGGAAAAACTGTTTTTT.

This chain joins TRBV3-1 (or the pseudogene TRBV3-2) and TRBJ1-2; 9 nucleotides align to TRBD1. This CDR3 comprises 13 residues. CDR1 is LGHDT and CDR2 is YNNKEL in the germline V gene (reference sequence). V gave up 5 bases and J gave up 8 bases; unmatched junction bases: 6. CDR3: CASSSTGGRGYTF. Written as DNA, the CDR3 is TGTGCCAGCAGCTCGACAGGGGGTCGCGGCTACACCTTC.

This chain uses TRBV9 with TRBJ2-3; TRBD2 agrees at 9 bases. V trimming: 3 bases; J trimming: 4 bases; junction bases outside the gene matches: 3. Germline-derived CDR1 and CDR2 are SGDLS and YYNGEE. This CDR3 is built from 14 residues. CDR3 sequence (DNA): TGTGCCAGCAGCGAGCGGGGGGTTGCAGATACGCAGTATTTT. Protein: CASSERGVADTQYF.

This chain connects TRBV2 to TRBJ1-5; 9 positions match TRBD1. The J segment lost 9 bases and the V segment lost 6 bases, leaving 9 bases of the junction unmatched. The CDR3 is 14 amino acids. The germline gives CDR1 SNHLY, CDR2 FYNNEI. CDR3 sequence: CASSANRGLSPQHF. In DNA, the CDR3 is TGTGCCAGCAGCGCTAACAGGGGGCTTTCGCCCCAGCATTTT. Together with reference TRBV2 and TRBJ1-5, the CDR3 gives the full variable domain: EPEVTQTPSHQVTQMGQEVILRCVPISNHLYFYWYRQILGQKVEFLVSFYNNEISEKSEIFDDQFSVERPDGSNFTLKIRSTKLEDSAMYFCASSANRGLSPQHFGDGTRLSIL.

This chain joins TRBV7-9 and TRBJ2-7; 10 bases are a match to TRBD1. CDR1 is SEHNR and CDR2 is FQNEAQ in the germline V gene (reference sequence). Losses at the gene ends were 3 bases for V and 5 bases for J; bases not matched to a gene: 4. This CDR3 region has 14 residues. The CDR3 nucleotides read TGTGCCAGCAGCTTGGGACAGGGGATCAACGAGCAGTACTTC. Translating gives CASSLGQGINEQYF.

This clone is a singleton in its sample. The CDR3 region has the DNA TGTGCCAGCAGCCAAACGACAGGGATTAATGGCTACACCTTC. Residues: CASSQTTGINGYTF. V and J are TRBV6-6 and TRBJ1-2; TRBD1 matches at 7 bases. The CDR3 loop spans 14 amino acids. The trim removed 6 bases at V and 6 bases at J, leaving 10 bases unmatched. Germline assignment: CDR1 MNHNY and CDR2 SVGAGI (reference sequence).

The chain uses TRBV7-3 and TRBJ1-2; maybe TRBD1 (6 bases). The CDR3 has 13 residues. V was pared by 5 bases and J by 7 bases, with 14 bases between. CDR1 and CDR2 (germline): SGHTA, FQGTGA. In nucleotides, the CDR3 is TGTGCCAGCAGCCCCACAGGGAGCTCTGGCTACACCTTC. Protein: CASSPTGSSGYTF.

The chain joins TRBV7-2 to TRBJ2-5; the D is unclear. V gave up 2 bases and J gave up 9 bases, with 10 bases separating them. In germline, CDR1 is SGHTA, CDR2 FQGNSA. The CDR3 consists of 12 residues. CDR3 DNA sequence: TGTGCCAGCAGCTTAAGGCTCCGGCCCCAGTACTTC. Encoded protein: CASSLRLRPQYF.

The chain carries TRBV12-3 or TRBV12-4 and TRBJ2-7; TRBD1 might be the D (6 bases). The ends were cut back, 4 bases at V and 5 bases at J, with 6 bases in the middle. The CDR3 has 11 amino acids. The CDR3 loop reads CASSYRDEQYF. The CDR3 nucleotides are TGTGCCAGCAGTTACAGGGACGAGCAGTACTTC.

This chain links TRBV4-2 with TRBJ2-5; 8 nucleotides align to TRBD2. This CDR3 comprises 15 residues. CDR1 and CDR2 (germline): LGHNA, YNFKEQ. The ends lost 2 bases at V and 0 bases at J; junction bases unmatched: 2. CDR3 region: CASSQRRGDQETQYF. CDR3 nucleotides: TGTGCCAGCAGCCAACGGCGGGGGGACCAAGAGACCCAGTACTTC.

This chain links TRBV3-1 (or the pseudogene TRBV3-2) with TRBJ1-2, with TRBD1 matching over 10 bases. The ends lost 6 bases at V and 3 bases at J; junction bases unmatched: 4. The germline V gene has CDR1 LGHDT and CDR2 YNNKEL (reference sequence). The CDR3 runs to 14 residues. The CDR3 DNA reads TGTGCCAGCAGACGACAGGGGGCATACTATGGCTACACCTTC. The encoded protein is CASRRQGAYYGYTF.

CDR3 coding DNA: TGTGCCAGCAGTTTTCAGGGTCCGCTAGGCGAGCAGTTCTTC. The encoded protein is CASSFQGPLGEQFF. J is TRBJ2-1 and V is TRBV27; maybe TRBD1 (5 bases). V shed 3 bases and J shed 10 bases, with 16 bases lying between them. The germline V gene encodes CDR1 MNHEY and CDR2 SMNVEV (reference sequence). The CDR3 has 14 amino acids.

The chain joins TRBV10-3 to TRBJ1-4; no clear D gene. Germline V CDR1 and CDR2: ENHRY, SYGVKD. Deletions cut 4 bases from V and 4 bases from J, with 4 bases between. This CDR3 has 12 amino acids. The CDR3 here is CAISGSNEKLFF. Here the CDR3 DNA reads TGTGCCATCAGTGGGAGTAATGAAAAACTGTTTTTT.

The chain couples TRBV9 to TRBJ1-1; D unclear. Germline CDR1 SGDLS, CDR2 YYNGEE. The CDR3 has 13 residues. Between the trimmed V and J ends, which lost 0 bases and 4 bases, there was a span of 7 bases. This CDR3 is CASSVDGVTEAFF. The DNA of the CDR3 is TGTGCCAGCAGCGTAGACGGTGTCACTGAAGCTTTCTTT.

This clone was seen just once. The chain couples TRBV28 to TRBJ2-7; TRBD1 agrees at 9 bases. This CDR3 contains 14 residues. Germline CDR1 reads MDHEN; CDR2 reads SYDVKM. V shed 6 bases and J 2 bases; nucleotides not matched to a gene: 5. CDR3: CASSSTGGTYEQYF. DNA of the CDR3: TGTGCCAGCAGCTCTACAGGGGGCACCTACGAGCAGTACTTC.

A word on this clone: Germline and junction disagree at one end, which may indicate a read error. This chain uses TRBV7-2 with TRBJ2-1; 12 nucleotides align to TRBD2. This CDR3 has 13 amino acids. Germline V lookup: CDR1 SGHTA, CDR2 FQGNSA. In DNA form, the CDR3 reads TGTGCCAGCAGCTCTCCGGTAGGACTAGCGGGAATCTTC. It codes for CASSSPVGLAGIF.